This TCR beta chain is drawn from a study of CD8+ T cells in alopecia areata. Study context: Tofacitinib was taken orally by treated patients, and the dose was 5 to 10 mg twice daily. Study-wide results and caveats: Possibly because of HLA-related factors, TCR sharing was less clear across patients than in mice. The study also sequences resident alphabeta T cells of normal skin in scalp samples. Under tofacitinib, fewer expanded CD8+ clones appeared among the top 100 scalp clones.

It was cDNA, reverse transcribed from extracted RNA, that served as the sequencing template. Assay: immunoSEQ multiplex PCR; the TCRdb copy retains only in-frame clones and omits some. The sample holds approximately 120,000 clones, approximately 60% seen once. The treatment denotes: oral pan-JAK inhibitor, 5-10 mg twice daily. With regard to this clone: The antigen is undetermined.

The CDR3 length is 13 residues. Germline lookup yields CDR1 LNHNV and CDR2 YYDKDF (reference sequence). Trimming pared 3 bases from V and 7 bases from J, leaving 12 bases between. The chain employs TRBV15 and TRBJ1-1; weak D call: TRBD1 (6 bases). Sequencing used CD4+ T cells sorted from blood, obtained at week 4, from a patient treated with tofacitinib. This TCR was recovered from a human donor with alopecia areata. CDR3 protein: CATSRDGQLEAFF. The CDR3 DNA follows: TGTGCCACCAGCAGGGACGGACAGCTTGAAGCTTTCTTT.